These 30 T cell receptor beta chains originate from one sample sequenced in a study of low-dose radiotherapy and immunotherapy resistance in tumors. The time point: before trial treatment. TRAV- and TRBV-specific primers primed first-strand cDNA, covering alpha and beta chains. TCR amplification involved about 19 PCR cycles with a constant-region primer and V-primer adapter. One entry per CDR3 protein, called by TCRdb with MiXCR from the reads. The repertoire holds about 82,000 distinct CDR3 sequences, approximately 17% seen once, with more than 4.5% in the top ten. The sample in question was PBMCs, obtained before treatment. All receptors come from a male donor with prostate cancer.

There are many counts of this clonotype. The J gene is TRBJ1-1, the V gene TRBV19; D remains ambiguous. The CDR3 consists of 13 residues. V lost 5 bases and J lost 4, with 11 bases in between. Germline V CDR1 and CDR2: LNHDA, SQIVND (reference sequence). CDR3 protein: CASSSKLGTEAFF. As DNA, the CDR3 is TGTGCCAGTAGTTCCAAGTTGGGCACTGAAGCTTTCTTT.

This clonotype was detected ten times or more. V and J are TRBV20-1 and TRBJ2-3; a possible D gene is TRBD1 (5 bases). Per the germline V gene, CDR1 is DFQATT and CDR2 is SNEGSKA (reference sequence). Between the trimmed V and J ends, which lost 1 base and 2 bases, there was a span of 13 bases. The CDR3 consists of 15 residues. CDR3 residues: CSARGGAGATDTQYF. The CDR3 nucleotides are TGCAGTGCTAGAGGTGGGGCAGGCGCCACAGATACGCAGTATTTT.

Concerning this clonotype itself: A much larger clone sits a single nucleotide away, making a read error possible. V is TRBV4-3 and J is TRBJ2-2; D perhaps matches TRBD2 (5 bases). With 5 bases removed from V and 6 bases from J, the gap between germline ends came to 22 bases. CDR3 length equals 17 residues. Looked up from germline, CDR1 is LGHNA and CDR2 is YSLEER. The CDR3 nucleotides read TGCGCCAGCAGCAACCAAGCCCCCACTAGAGCCTCCGGGGAGCTGTTTTTT. This translates into CASSNQAPTRASGELFF.

This clonotype has ten or more counts. The chain combines TRBV5-6 with TRBJ1-1; D may be TRBD1 (5 bases). Per germline, CDR1 SGHDT and CDR2 YYEEEE. V dropped 4 bases and J dropped 10 bases, with 14 bases sitting between them. CDR3 length equals 12 residues. The CDR3 region has the DNA TGTGCCAGCAGCACGCGAGGGGAGGGAGCTTTCTTT. Protein product: CASSTRGEGAFF. Combining the CDR3 with reference TRBV5-6 and TRBJ1-1 gives the whole variable domain DAGVTQSPTHLIKTRGQQVTLRCSPKSGHDTVSWYQQALGQGPQFIFQYYEEEERQRGNFPDRFSGHQFPNYSSELNVNALLLGDSALYLCASSTRGEGAFFGQGTRLTVV.

This clonotype was seen many times. This sequence joins TRBV6-2 or TRBV6-3 and TRBJ1-1; 8 nucleotides align to TRBD1. From germline, CDR1 is MNHEY and CDR2 SVGEGT. The CDR3 is 13 amino acids. The V gene end was trimmed by 4 bases and the J gene end by 5 bases; junction bases not matched to a gene: 3. In DNA form, the CDR3 reads TGTGCCAGCAGTTTTACAGGGGGGACTGAAGCTTTCTTT. The encoded protein is CASSFTGGTEAFF.

This clonotype is classed as medium-sized. The genes are TRBV2 and TRBJ2-2; D is ambiguous. CDR3 size: 15 residues. Trimming took 0 bases from V and 0 from J, leaving 5 bases between them. Germline CDR1 is SNHLY and CDR2 is FYNNEI. CDR3 sequence: CASSEAQANTGELFF. The CDR3 DNA follows: TGTGCCAGCAGTGAAGCCCAGGCGAACACCGGGGAGCTGTTTTTT.

This clonotype was seen ten or more times. This chain joins TRBV5-1 and TRBJ2-5; TRBD2 agrees at 12 bases. CDR1 is SGHRS, CDR2 YFSETQ, per germline. The CDR3 spans 13 residues. Trimming removed 6 bases from V and 5 bases from J; junction bases left unmatched: 2. The CDR3 region is CASTTSGRETQYF. Here the CDR3 DNA reads TGCGCCAGCACAACTAGCGGGAGGGAGACCCAGTACTTC.

In this sample, this clonotype turned up many times. This chain joins TRBV21-1 and TRBJ2-7; TRBD1, as called in the table, went unchecked against the DNA. TRBV21-1 is flagged as a pseudogene. This CDR3 comprises 16 residues. The CDR3 reads CASSKRGTGPPYEQYF. CDR3 bases: TGTGCCAGCAGCAAAAGGGGGACAGGACCACCCTACGAGCAGTACTTC.

Many counts were recorded for this clonotype. The chain couples TRBV6-5 to TRBJ2-7, with D tentatively TRBD1 (5 bases). The CDR3 sequence is 16 residues long. V was pared by 0 bases and J by 2 bases, with 14 bases between. Germline CDR1 is MNHEY and CDR2 is SVGAGI. For the CDR3, the DNA is TGTGCCAGCAGTTACTCGAAAAAGGGGCTGGCCTACGAGCAGTACTTC. Its translation: CASSYSKKGLAYEQYF.

This clonotype has at least ten counts. The chain combines TRBV30 with TRBJ2-3; 15 nucleotides agree with TRBD2. Germline assignment: CDR1 GTSNPN and CDR2 SVGIG (reference sequence). The J segment lost 1 base and the V segment lost 2 bases, leaving 10 bases of the junction unmatched. This CDR3 region has 19 residues. Written as DNA, the CDR3 is TGTGCCTGGAGTAAGGGACTAGCGGGAGGATGGGGGGGCACAGATACGCAGTATTTT. This codes for CAWSKGLAGGWGGTDTQYF.

Ten or more counts support this clonotype. The chain is built from TRBV10-3 and TRBJ2-3; TRBD2 matches at 9 bases. Germline trimming cut 6 bases from V and 1 base from J; bases unmatched to any gene: 14. The germline V gene has CDR1 ENHRY and CDR2 SYGVKD. The CDR3 loop spans 18 amino acids. For the CDR3, the DNA is TGTGCCATCAGCGAGGAGAGGGGAAGACTAGCGGGCACAGATACGCAGTATTTT. Encoded protein: CAISEERGRLAGTDTQYF.

The sample holds many counts of this clonotype. The chain employs TRBV2 and TRBJ2-1, with 7 positions matching TRBD2. V was clipped by 9 bases and J by 4 bases; unmatched bases: 15. Germline loops: CDR1 SNHLY, CDR2 FYNNEI. This CDR3 region has 16 residues. The CDR3 protein is CASGRLTAGRYNEQFF. The CDR3 DNA follows: TGTGCCAGTGGGCGGCTGACAGCGGGACGATACAATGAGCAGTTCTTC.

This clonotype has a count of ten or more. V gene TRBV3-1 combines with J gene TRBJ2-7; D uncertain. Germline V gene data show CDR1 as LGHDT and CDR2 as YNNKEL (reference sequence). CDR3 length: 15 amino acids. The germline V and J ends were trimmed by 0 bases and 3 bases, with 12 bases remaining between them. The DNA of the CDR3 is TGTGCCAGCAGCCAAGAGCTTGGACGCGGCTACGAGCAGTACTTC. As protein: CASSQELGRGYEQYF.

This clonotype showed up many times. The chain is built from TRBV19 and TRBJ1-5; 7 nucleotides align to TRBD1. There are 19 residues in the CDR3. The germline V gene has CDR1 LNHDA and CDR2 SQIVND (reference sequence). After removal of 3 bases from V and 0 bases from J, the junction contained 14 bases not matched to a gene. CDR3: CASSIGSGTVSYSNQPQHF. The CDR3 region has the DNA TGTGCCAGTAGTATTGGGTCCGGGACAGTCTCCTATAGCAATCAGCCCCAGCATTTT.

This clonotype has just a few counts. The rearrangement joins TRBV28 to TRBJ1-2, with a tentative D call TRBD1 (5 bases). Per germline, CDR1 MDHEN and CDR2 SYDVKM. This CDR3 is 13 amino acids long. With 6 bases removed from V and 7 bases from J, the gap between germline ends came to 15 bases. The CDR3 is CASREPGRAGYTF. DNA for the CDR3: TGTGCCAGCAGAGAACCAGGGAGGGCTGGCTACACCTTC.

The sample holds many counts of this clonotype. This chain uses TRBV28 with TRBJ1-2, with TRBD1 as a possible D gene (5 bases). The CDR3 runs to 12 residues. Germline V gene data show CDR1 as MDHEN and CDR2 as SYDVKM. The V and J ends lost 3 bases and 7 bases respectively, with 9 bases between them. The CDR3 is CASSLQGSGYTF. As DNA, the CDR3 is TGTGCCAGCAGTTTGCAGGGTTCTGGCTACACCTTC.

This clonotype was seen at least ten times. In DNA form, the CDR3 reads TGTGCCAGCAGCGTAGCGGCTAGCGGGAGTGTGGCAGATACGCAGTATTTT. It yields the protein CASSVAASGSVADTQYF. The chain links TRBV9 to TRBJ2-3, with 10 bases fitting TRBD2. J was trimmed by 4 bases and V by 0 bases; bases with no gene match: 8. CDR3 size: 17 residues. The germline gives CDR1 SGDLS, CDR2 YYNGEE.

This clonotype was observed many times. V usage is TRBV7-6 and J usage is TRBJ2-7; 9 bases are a match to TRBD1. Germline V lookup: CDR1 SGHVS, CDR2 FNYEAQ. V dropped 1 base and J dropped 4; count of bases not matched to a gene: 8. The CDR3 extends over 16 amino acids. CDR3 nucleotide sequence: TGTGCCAGCAGCTTAGATATAACAGGGGGCGGGTACGAGCAGTACTTC. This sequence encodes CASSLDITGGGYEQYF.

Here the CDR3 reads CASSGGQGPYEQYF. CDR3 nucleotides: TGTGCCAGCAGCGGCGGACAGGGGCCGTACGAGCAGTACTTC. The chain is built from TRBV2 and TRBJ2-7; 9 bases line up with TRBD1. Germline-derived CDR1 and CDR2 are SNHLY and FYNNEI. The CDR3 spans 14 residues. J lost 4 bases, V lost 6 bases, and 7 bases had no gene match.

This clonotype was seen once. A far larger clone is just one base off, so this is likely a read error. The V gene is TRBV5-3, the J gene TRBJ2-5; 8 bases align to TRBD2. TRBV5-3 is identified as an open reading frame with a role that is uncertain. CDR3 length: 16 amino acids. Trimming removed 8 bases from V and 11 bases from J; junction bases left unmatched: 23. CDR3 bases: TGTGCCAGCGTATACAGCGGGGGCCCCACCTACAATGAGCAGTACTTC. Translating gives CASVYSGGPTYNEQYF.

This clonotype has ten or more counts. The rearrangement links TRBV6-5 to TRBJ1-6; no reliable D call. V lost 7 bases and J 10 bases, leaving 14 bases between the germline ends. Per the germline V gene, CDR1 is MNHEY and CDR2 is SVGAGI. This CDR3 is built from 13 residues. CDR3 sequence (DNA): TGTGCCAGCATGGTCCAAGGACGCTCACCCCTCCACTTT. The encoded protein is CASMVQGRSPLHF.

This clonotype occurred many times. The V call is TRBV5-1, the J call TRBJ1-1; D is unclear. The CDR3 totals 12 residues. Germline lookup yields CDR1 SGHRS and CDR2 YFSETQ. The V end lost 0 bases, the J end lost 6 bases, and 6 bases lay between the germline ends. The CDR3 here is CASSLGWAEAFF. For the CDR3, the DNA is TGCGCCAGCAGCTTGGGGTGGGCTGAAGCTTTCTTT.

The sample holds many counts of this clonotype. The chain carries TRBV4-3 and TRBJ1-4, with unresolved D. Trimming left V 6 bases short and J 7 bases short, with 12 bases between. The germline V gene has CDR1 LGHNA and CDR2 YSLEER. There are 13 residues in the CDR3. As DNA, the CDR3 is TGCGCCAGCAGTCCCACGCGGGGTGAAAAACTGTTTTTT. Translation gives CASSPTRGEKLFF.

This clonotype was detected many times. V gene TRBV6-5 combines with J gene TRBJ2-7; 10 bases match TRBD2. The germline V gene encodes CDR1 MNHEY and CDR2 SVGAGI. With V trimmed by 8 bases and J by 2 bases, 9 bases remained unmatched. The CDR3 length is 15 residues. The CDR3 nucleotides are TGTGCCAGCGCGCCTAGCGGGAGATCCACCTACGAGCAGTACTTC. It translates to CASAPSGRSTYEQYF.

This clonotype was counted at least ten times. The genes are TRBV5-6 and TRBJ2-3, with 9 bases matching TRBD2. Looked up from germline, CDR1 is SGHDT and CDR2 is YYEEEE. This CDR3 has 18 residues. With V trimmed by 3 bases and J by 2 bases, 13 bases remained unmatched. The CDR3 is CASSSLRRRGGITDTQYF. CDR3 sequence (DNA): TGTGCCAGCAGCTCATTGCGGAGGCGGGGGGGCATCACAGATACGCAGTATTTT.

This clonotype occurred many times. The chain carries TRBV7-6 and TRBJ2-5; 15 bases map to TRBD2. The germline V gene encodes CDR1 SGHVS and CDR2 FNYEAQ. V lost 1 base and J lost 7; bases outside the gene matches: 4. The CDR3 has 16 amino acids. The CDR3 protein is CASSLGGTSGGRTQYF. CDR3 bases: TGTGCCAGCAGCTTAGGCGGGACTAGCGGGGGGAGGACCCAGTACTTC. The full variable domain, with the rest looked up from reference TRBV7-6 and TRBJ2-5, is GAGVSQSPRYKVTKRGQDVALRCDPISGHVSLYWYRQALGQGPEFLTYFNYEAQQDKSGLPNDRFSAERPEGSISTLTIQRTEQRDSAMYRCASSLGGTSGGRTQYFGPGTRLLVL.

This clonotype has ten or more counts. J is TRBJ1-5 and V is TRBV19, with D perhaps TRBD1 (5 bases). Trimming took off 7 bases at V and 0 bases at J, with 7 bases between the two ends. This CDR3 has 13 residues. Germline V gives CDR1 LNHDA, CDR2 SQIVND (reference sequence). This CDR3 reads CASTGSSNQPQHF. In nucleotides, the CDR3 is TGTGCCAGTACAGGGTCTAGCAATCAGCCCCAGCATTTT.

This clonotype was recorded many times. The chain carries TRBV2 and TRBJ1-1; D is unresolved. Germline CDR1 SNHLY, CDR2 FYNNEI. Trimming left V 7 bases short and J 3 bases short, with 12 bases between. The CDR3 has 13 residues. The CDR3 coding sequence is TGTGCCAGCACAGGTAACGGGGACACTGAAGCTTTCTTT. This sequence encodes CASTGNGDTEAFF.

This clonotype was counted at least ten times. The chain recombines TRBV10-3 with TRBJ2-5; 10 positions agree with TRBD1. This CDR3 has 15 residues. Per the germline V gene, CDR1 is ENHRY and CDR2 is SYGVKD. With 9 bases clipped from V and 5 bases from J, the junction kept 12 bases outside the gene matches. CDR3 coding DNA: TGTGCCATGGCTCCAGAGACAGGGGGCGCGGAGACCCAGTACTTC. This codes for CAMAPETGGAETQYF.

The sample holds many counts of this clonotype. The chain recombines TRBV10-2 with TRBJ1-1, with a possible D match to TRBD1 (6 bases). Deletions cut 6 bases from V and 1 base from J, with 12 bases between. This CDR3 spans 14 amino acids. CDR1 is WSHSY, CDR2 SAAADI, per germline. The CDR3 loop reads CASRSGTPNTEAFF. DNA for the CDR3: TGCGCCAGCAGGTCCGGGACACCGAACACTGAAGCTTTCTTT.